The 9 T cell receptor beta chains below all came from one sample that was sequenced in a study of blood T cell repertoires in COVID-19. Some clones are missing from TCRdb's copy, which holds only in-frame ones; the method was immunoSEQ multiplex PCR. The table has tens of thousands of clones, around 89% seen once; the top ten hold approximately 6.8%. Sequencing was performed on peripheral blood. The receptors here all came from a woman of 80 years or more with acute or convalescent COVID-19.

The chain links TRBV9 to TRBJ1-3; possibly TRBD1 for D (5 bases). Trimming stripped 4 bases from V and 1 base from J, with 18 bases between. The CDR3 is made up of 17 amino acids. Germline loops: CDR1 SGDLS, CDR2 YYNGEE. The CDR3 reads CASSPRQSLGSGNTIYF. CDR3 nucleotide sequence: TGTGCCAGCAGCCCACGACAGTCTCTAGGATCTGGAAACACCATATATTTT.

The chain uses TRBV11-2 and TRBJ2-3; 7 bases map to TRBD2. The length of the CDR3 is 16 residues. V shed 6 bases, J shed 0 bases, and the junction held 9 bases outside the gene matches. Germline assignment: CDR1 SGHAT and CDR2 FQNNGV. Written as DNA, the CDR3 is TGTGCCAGCAGAGATGGCGGGGGTACTAGCACAGATACGCAGTATTTT. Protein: CASRDGGGTSTDTQYF.

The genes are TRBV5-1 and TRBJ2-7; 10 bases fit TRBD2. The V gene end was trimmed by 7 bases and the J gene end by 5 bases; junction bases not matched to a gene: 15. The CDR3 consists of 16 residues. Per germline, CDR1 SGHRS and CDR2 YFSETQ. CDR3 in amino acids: CASPPSGSVVRNEQYF. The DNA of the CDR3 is TGCGCCAGCCCCCCTAGCGGGAGTGTAGTTAGAAACGAGCAGTACTTC.

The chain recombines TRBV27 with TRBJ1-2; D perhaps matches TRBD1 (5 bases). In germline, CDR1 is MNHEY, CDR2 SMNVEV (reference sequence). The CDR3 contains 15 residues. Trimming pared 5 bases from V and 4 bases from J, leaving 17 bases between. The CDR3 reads CASSPWEGEGYGYTF. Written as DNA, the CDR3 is TGTGCCAGCAGTCCCTGGGAAGGGGAGGGCTATGGCTACACCTTC.

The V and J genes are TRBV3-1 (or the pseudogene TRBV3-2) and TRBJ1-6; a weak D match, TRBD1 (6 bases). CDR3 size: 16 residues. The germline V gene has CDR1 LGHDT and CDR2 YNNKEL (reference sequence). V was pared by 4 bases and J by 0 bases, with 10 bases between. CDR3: CASSRTESSYNSPLHF. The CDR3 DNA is TGTGCCAGCAGCCGGACAGAGAGCTCCTATAATTCACCCCTCCACTTT.

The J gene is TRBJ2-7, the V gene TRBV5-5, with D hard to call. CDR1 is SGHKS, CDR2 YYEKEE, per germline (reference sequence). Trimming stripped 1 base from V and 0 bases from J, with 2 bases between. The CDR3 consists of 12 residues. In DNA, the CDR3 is TGTGCCAGCAGCTTGTACTCCTACGAGCAGTACTTC. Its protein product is CASSLYSYEQYF.

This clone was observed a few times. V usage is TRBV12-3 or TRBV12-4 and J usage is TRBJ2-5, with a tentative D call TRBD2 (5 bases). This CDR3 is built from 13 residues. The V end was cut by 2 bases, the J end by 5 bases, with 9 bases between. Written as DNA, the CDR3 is TGTGCCAGCAGTTTATCGGGGAGCGAGACCCAGTACTTC. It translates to CASSLSGSETQYF.

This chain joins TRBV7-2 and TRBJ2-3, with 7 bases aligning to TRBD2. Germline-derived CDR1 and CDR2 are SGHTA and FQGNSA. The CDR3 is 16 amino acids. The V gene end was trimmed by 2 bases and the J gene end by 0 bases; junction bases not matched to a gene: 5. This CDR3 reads CASSLFGGGSTDTQYF. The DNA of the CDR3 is TGTGCCAGCAGCTTATTCGGCGGGGGTAGCACAGATACGCAGTATTTT.

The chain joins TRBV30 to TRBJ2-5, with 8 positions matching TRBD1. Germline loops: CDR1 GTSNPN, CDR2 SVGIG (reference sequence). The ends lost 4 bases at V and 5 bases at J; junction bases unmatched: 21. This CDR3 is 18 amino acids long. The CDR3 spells CAWNPKSFRTGWAETQYF. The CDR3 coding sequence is TGTGCCTGGAATCCCAAATCCTTTCGGACAGGGTGGGCGGAGACCCAGTACTTC.